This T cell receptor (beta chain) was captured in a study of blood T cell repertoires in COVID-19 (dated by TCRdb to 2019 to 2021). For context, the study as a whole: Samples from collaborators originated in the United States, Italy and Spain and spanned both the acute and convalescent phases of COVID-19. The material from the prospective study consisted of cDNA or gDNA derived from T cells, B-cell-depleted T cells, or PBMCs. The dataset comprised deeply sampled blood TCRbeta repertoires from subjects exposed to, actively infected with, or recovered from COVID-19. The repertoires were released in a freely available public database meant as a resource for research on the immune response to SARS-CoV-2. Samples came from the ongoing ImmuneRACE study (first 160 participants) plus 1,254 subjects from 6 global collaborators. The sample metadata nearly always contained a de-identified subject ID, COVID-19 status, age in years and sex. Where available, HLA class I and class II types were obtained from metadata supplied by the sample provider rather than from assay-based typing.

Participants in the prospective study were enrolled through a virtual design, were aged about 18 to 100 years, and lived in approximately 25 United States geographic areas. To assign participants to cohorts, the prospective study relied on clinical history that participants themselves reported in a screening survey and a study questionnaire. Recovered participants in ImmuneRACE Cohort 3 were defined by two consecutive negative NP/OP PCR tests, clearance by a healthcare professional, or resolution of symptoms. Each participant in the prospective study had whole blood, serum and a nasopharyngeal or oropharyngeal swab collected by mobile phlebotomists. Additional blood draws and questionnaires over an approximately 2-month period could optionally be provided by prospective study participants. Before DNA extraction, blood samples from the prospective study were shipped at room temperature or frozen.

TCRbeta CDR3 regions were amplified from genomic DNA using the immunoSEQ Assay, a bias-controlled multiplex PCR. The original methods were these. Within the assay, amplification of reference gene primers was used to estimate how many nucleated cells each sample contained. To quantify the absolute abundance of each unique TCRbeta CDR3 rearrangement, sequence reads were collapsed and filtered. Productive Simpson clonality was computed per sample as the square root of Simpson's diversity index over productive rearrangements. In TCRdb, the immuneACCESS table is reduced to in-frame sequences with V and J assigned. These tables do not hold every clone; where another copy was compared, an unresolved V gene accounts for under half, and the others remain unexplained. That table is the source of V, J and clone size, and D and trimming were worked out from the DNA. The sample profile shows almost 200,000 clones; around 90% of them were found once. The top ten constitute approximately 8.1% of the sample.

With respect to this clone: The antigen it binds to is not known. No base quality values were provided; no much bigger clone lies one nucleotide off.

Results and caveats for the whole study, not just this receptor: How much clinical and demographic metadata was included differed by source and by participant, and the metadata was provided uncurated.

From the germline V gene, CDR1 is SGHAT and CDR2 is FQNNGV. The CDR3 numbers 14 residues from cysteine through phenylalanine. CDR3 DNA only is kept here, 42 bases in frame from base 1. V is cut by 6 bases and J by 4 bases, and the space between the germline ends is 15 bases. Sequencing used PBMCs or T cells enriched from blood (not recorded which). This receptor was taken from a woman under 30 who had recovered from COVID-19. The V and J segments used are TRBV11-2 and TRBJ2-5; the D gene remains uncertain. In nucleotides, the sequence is TGTGCCAGCAGTTTCGAACCGGGTGTAGAGACCCAGTACTTC. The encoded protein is CASSFEPGVETQYF.